These 30 T cell receptor beta chains came from one sample sequenced in a study of blood T cell repertoires in COVID-19 (dated by TCRdb to the early 2020s). To prepare the library, the immunoSEQ multiplex PCR assay was applied. As stored in TCRdb, this immuneACCESS dataset retains in-frame rearrangements with V and J assigned. A fraction of the clones does not appear; measured against another copy, unresolved V genes explain less than half of the discrepancy, and the remainder lacks a known reason. The sample table contains 95,000 to 150,000 clones; only one count was recorded for about two thirds of them. The top ten hold more than 0.65% of the sample. What was sequenced was peripheral blood. The source of these receptors is a human donor with acute or convalescent COVID-19. The donor label of this sample is uncertain.

This rearrangement joins TRBV2 to TRBJ1-5; D gene uncertain. The CDR3 runs 14 residues. CDR1 and CDR2 from the germline V gene are SNHLY and FYNNEI. The germline V and J ends were trimmed by 4 bases and 6 bases, with 13 bases remaining between them. This chain's CDR3 is CASSARVSGQPQHF. CDR3 nucleotides: TGTGCCAGCAGTGCCCGGGTGTCGGGTCAGCCCCAGCATTTT. The full variable domain, with the rest looked up from reference TRBV2 and TRBJ1-5, is EPEVTQTPSHQVTQMGQEVILRCVPISNHLYFYWYRQILGQKVEFLVSFYNNEISEKSEIFDDQFSVERPDGSNFTLKIRSTKLEDSAMYFCASSARVSGQPQHFGDGTRLSIL.

The chain joins TRBV6-2 or TRBV6-3 to TRBJ2-5; 10 bases align to TRBD2. Losses at the gene ends were 0 bases for V and 2 bases for J; bases not matched to a gene: 9. There are 18 residues in the CDR3. Germline CDR1 MNHEY, CDR2 SVGEGT. CDR3 residues: CASSYSISSAGGQETQYF. CDR3 sequence (DNA): TGTGCCAGCAGTTACTCGATCTCTTCAGCGGGGGGGCAAGAGACCCAGTACTTC.

V and J are TRBV30 and TRBJ1-1; D is unclear. The CDR3 totals 11 residues. In germline, CDR1 is GTSNPN, CDR2 SVGIG (reference sequence). V was trimmed by 4 bases and J by 5 bases, leaving 8 bases between them. CDR3 DNA: TGTGCCTGGATCGGGTGGACTGAAGCTTTCTTT. This encodes CAWIGWTEAFF. Supplemented by reference TRBV30 and TRBJ1-1, the full variable domain reads SQTIHQWPATLVQPVGSPLSLECTVEGTSNPNLYWYRQAAGRGLQLLFYSVGIGQISSEVPQNLSASRPQDRQFILSSKKLLLSDSGFYLCAWIGWTEAFFGQGTRLTVV.

This sequence joins TRBV6-6 and TRBJ1-5; 11 nucleotides align to TRBD1. The CDR3 has 15 amino acids. Germline lookup yields CDR1 MNHNY and CDR2 SVGAGI (reference sequence). J was trimmed by 0 bases and V by 5 bases; bases with no gene match: 0. The CDR3 DNA is TGTGCCAGCAGTGGACAGGGGGCTAGCAATCAGCCCCAGCATTTT. Translation: CASSGQGASNQPQHF.

Regarding this clone: The junction shows a germline mismatch at one end, possibly a read error. The genes are TRBV7-9 and TRBJ2-3; the D gene is possibly TRBD2 (5 bases). This CDR3 has 13 residues. Germline values: CDR1 SEHNR, CDR2 FQNEAQ (reference sequence). The CDR3 DNA follows: TGTGCCAGCAGATTAGTGTCGGAGGTTACGCAGTATTTT. The encoded protein is CASRLVSEVTQYF.

This chain connects TRBV2 to TRBJ1-1, with D possibly TRBD1 on 5 matching bases. V was trimmed by 7 bases and J by 5 bases, leaving 14 bases between them. Germline lookup yields CDR1 SNHLY and CDR2 FYNNEI. CDR3 length: 13 residues. CDR3 residues: CASTPGGWTEAFF. CDR3 DNA sequence: TGTGCCAGCACCCCGGGGGGTTGGACTGAAGCTTTCTTT.

This clone came up a few times. In nucleotides, the CDR3 is TGTGCCAGCAGCGAGGTAGCGGGGGTGAGCTCCTACAATGAGCAGTTCTTC. Translation gives CASSEVAGVSSYNEQFF. V gene TRBV5-5 combines with J gene TRBJ2-1; 9 nucleotides line up with TRBD2. The ends lost 4 bases at V and 0 bases at J; junction bases unmatched: 8. This CDR3 contains 17 residues. CDR1 and CDR2 (germline): SGHKS, YYEKEE (reference sequence).

This clone occurred once. V is TRBV7-2 and J is TRBJ1-2, with TRBD1 as a possible D gene (5 bases). Trimming took 1 base from V and 5 from J, leaving 11 bases between them. The CDR3 sequence is 14 residues long. Germline V gives CDR1 SGHTA, CDR2 FQGNSA. CDR3 coding DNA: TGTGCCAGCAGCTTAGGGGTTCAGGGATATGGCTACACCTTC. It specifies CASSLGVQGYGYTF.

V and J are TRBV5-8 and TRBJ1-2; possibly TRBD1 for D (6 bases). The ends were cut back, 5 bases at V and 8 bases at J, with 19 bases in the middle. The CDR3 length is 14 residues. Germline lookup yields CDR1 SGHTS and CDR2 YDEGEE. This CDR3 is CASSTPPKGVGYTF. The CDR3 nucleotides read TGTGCCAGCAGTACTCCCCCTAAGGGGGTCGGCTACACCTTC.

This rearrangement joins TRBV18 to TRBJ1-2; D possibly corresponds to TRBD1 (6 bases). The CDR3 runs to 11 residues. In germline, CDR1 is KGHSH, CDR2 LQKENI. The V end was cut by 9 bases, the J end by 2 bases, with 7 bases between. In nucleotides, the CDR3 is TGTGCCAGTCAGGGGAACTATGGCTACACCTTC. Its protein is CASQGNYGYTF.

This chain uses TRBV9 with TRBJ2-2, with D hard to call. Trimming shortened V by 7 bases and J by 1 base, and 5 bases separated the two germline ends. The germline gives CDR1 SGDLS, CDR2 YYNGEE. The CDR3 sequence is 12 residues long. CDR3 sequence reads: CASRGNTGELFF. The DNA for the CDR3 is TGTGCCAGCCGAGGGAACACCGGGGAGCTGTTTTTT.

The V call is TRBV7-8, the J call TRBJ2-2; 10 bases are a match to TRBD2. Germline CDR1 reads SGHVS; CDR2 reads FQNEAQ. The V and J ends lost 3 bases and 0 bases, in that order; junction bases with no gene match: 7. The CDR3 sequence is 18 residues long. In DNA, the CDR3 is TGTGCCAGCAGCTTGCGACTAGCGGGTCCTGCGAACACCGGGGAGCTGTTTTTT. This gives the protein CASSLRLAGPANTGELFF.

This clone appeared a few times. In DNA, the CDR3 is TGTGCCAGTAGTATACCGGGTTATGGCTACACCTTC. Translation gives CASSIPGYGYTF. The J gene is TRBJ1-2, the V gene TRBV19, with unresolved D. V shed 2 bases and J shed 5 bases, with 6 bases lying between them. This CDR3 is built from 12 residues. Germline V gene data show CDR1 as LNHDA and CDR2 as SQIVND (reference sequence).

This clone was observed a few times. The CDR3, as DNA: TGTGCCAGCAGCTTAGCGCAGGGGTATCAGCCCCAGCATTTT. As protein: CASSLAQGYQPQHF. This rearrangement joins TRBV7-2 to TRBJ1-5; D possibly corresponds to TRBD1 (6 bases). Germline CDR1 reads SGHTA; CDR2 reads FQGNSA. V was shortened by 0 bases and J by 5 bases, with 8 bases between the two germline ends. The CDR3 covers 14 residues.

This chain joins TRBV5-8 and TRBJ2-1; maybe TRBD1 (5 bases). The CDR3 consists of 15 residues. From germline, CDR1 is SGHTS and CDR2 YDEGEE. The ends were cut back, 2 bases at V and 0 bases at J, with 9 bases in the middle. The CDR3 here is CASSLRGSSYNEQFF. CDR3 in DNA: TGTGCCAGCAGCTTAAGGGGAAGCTCCTACAATGAGCAGTTCTTC.

The V and J genes are TRBV15 and TRBJ1-3; 8 nucleotides match TRBD1. V shed 5 bases, J shed 1 base, and the junction held 7 bases outside the gene matches. The CDR3 contains 16 residues. CDR1 and CDR2 from the germline V gene are LNHNV and YYDKDF (reference sequence). The CDR3: CATSRWTGSSGNTIYF. The CDR3, as DNA: TGTGCCACCAGCCGCTGGACAGGGAGTTCTGGAAACACCATATATTTT.

This chain connects TRBV18 to TRBJ2-2; D is unclear. This CDR3 has 15 residues. V shed 1 base and J shed 6 bases, with 12 bases lying between them. CDR1 is KGHSH, CDR2 LQKENI, per germline. CDR3 protein: CASSPLAPGSGELFF. In DNA, the CDR3 is TGTGCCAGCTCACCACTCGCCCCCGGTTCCGGGGAGCTGTTTTTT.

The chain uses TRBV7-2 and TRBJ1-1; TRBD1 matches at 10 bases. Germline lookup yields CDR1 SGHTA and CDR2 FQGNSA. The junction had 9 bases not matched to a gene; V was cut back by 4 bases and J by 4 bases. The CDR3 spans 16 residues. The CDR3 sequence is CASSYFLTGGVTEAFF. Written as DNA, the CDR3 is TGTGCCAGCAGCTACTTTCTGACAGGGGGCGTCACTGAAGCTTTCTTT. Based on the CDR3 plus reference TRBV7-2 and TRBJ1-1, the full variable domain is GAGVSQSPSNKVTEKGKDVELRCDPISGHTALYWYRQSLGQGLEFLIYFQGNSAPDKSGLPSDRFSAERTGGSVSTLTIQRTQQEDSAVYLCASSYFLTGGVTEAFFGQGTRLTVV.

This clone was counted ten times or more. The chain uses TRBV5-1 and TRBJ2-3; D uncertain. CDR3 length: 15 amino acids. V gave up 0 bases and J gave up 0 bases, with 8 bases separating them. CDR1 SGHRS and CDR2 YFSETQ come from the germline V gene. The CDR3 DNA reads TGCGCCAGCAGCTTGGAACTAAGAAGCACAGATACGCAGTATTTT. This translates into CASSLELRSTDTQYF.

The chain is built from TRBV28 and TRBJ2-2; 8 bases are shared with TRBD2. The CDR3 extends over 14 amino acids. CDR1 is MDHEN and CDR2 is SYDVKM in the germline V gene. J lost 4 bases, V lost 9 bases, and 7 bases had no gene match. The CDR3 region has the DNA TGTGCCAGTAAGCGGGGGTTGGCCACCGGGGAGCTGTTTTTT. Translated, it gives CASKRGLATGELFF.

This chain uses TRBV5-1 with TRBJ2-5; TRBD2 is a possible D gene (6 bases). The ends were cut back, 4 bases at V and 2 bases at J, with 12 bases in the middle. The CDR3 totals 14 residues. Germline lookup yields CDR1 SGHRS and CDR2 YFSETQ. The CDR3 is CASSPRDLQETQYF. The CDR3 DNA follows: TGCGCCAGCAGCCCCCGGGACTTACAAGAGACCCAGTACTTC. Drawing the rest from reference TRBV5-1 and TRBJ2-5, the complete variable domain is KAGVTQTPRYLIKTRGQQVTLSCSPISGHRSVSWYQQTPGQGLQFLFEYFSETQRNKGNFPGRFSGRQFSNSRSEMNVSTLELGDSALYLCASSPRDLQETQYFGPGTRLLVL.

The rearrangement joins TRBV9 to TRBJ2-3, with 11 bases that match TRBD1. The CDR3 is 17 residues long. Germline-derived CDR1 and CDR2 are SGDLS and YYNGEE. V lost 4 bases to trimming and J lost 6 bases; unmatched junction nucleotides: 13. CDR3 nucleotides: TGTGCCAGCAGCATCGCCGGGACAGGGGGTGGATTGGATACGCAGTATTTT. Protein product: CASSIAGTGGGLDTQYF.

This chain links TRBV11-3 with TRBJ2-3; D is possibly TRBD1 (5 bases). CDR1 and CDR2 from the germline V gene are SGHNT and YENEEA. Trimming stripped 2 bases from V and 3 bases from J, with 9 bases between. This CDR3 has 14 amino acids. The CDR3 reads CASSLIAGTDTQYF. CDR3 in DNA: TGTGCCAGCAGCTTAATTGCAGGGACAGATACGCAGTATTTT. The variable domain in full, with the rest retrieved from reference TRBV11-3 and TRBJ2-3, is EAGVVQSPRYKIIEKKQPVAFWCNPISGHNTLYWYLQNLGQGPELLIRYENEEAVDDSQLPKDRFSAERLKGVDSTLKIQPAELGDSAVYLCASSLIAGTDTQYFGPGTRLTVL.

This clone has ten or more counts. Other DNA sequences from this sample encode an identical CDR3 as well. This CDR3 reads CASSFVPGLVPGELFF. CDR3 nucleotides: TGTGCCAGCAGCTTTGTCCCGGGACTGGTCCCCGGGGAGCTGTTTTTT. V is TRBV7-9 and J is TRBJ2-2, with D possibly being TRBD2 (6 bases). The V gene's germline CDR1 is SEHNR and CDR2 FQNEAQ (reference sequence). The CDR3 is 16 amino acids. Trimming removed 3 bases from V and 6 bases from J, with 17 bases in between. Full variable domain (missing parts from reference TRBV7-9 and TRBJ2-2): DTGVSQNPRHKITKRGQNVTFRCDPISEHNRLYWYRQTLGQGPEFLTYFQNEAQLEKSRLLSDRFSAERPKGSFSTLEIQRTEQGDSAMYLCASSFVPGLVPGELFFGEGSRLTVL.

This clone was detected a few times. The chain employs TRBV10-3 and TRBJ1-6; TRBD1 agrees at 7 bases. With V trimmed by 4 bases and J by 6 bases, 3 bases remained unmatched. CDR1 and CDR2 from the germline V gene are ENHRY and SYGVKD. The CDR3 has 14 amino acids. The CDR3 spells CAISGTGGNSPLHF. CDR3 DNA sequence: TGTGCCATCAGTGGGACAGGAGGTAATTCACCCCTCCACTTT.

This sequence joins TRBV3-1 (or the pseudogene TRBV3-2) and TRBJ2-3; D perhaps matches TRBD1 (5 bases). Trimming cost V 5 bases and J 3 bases, with 12 bases left between them. Per germline, CDR1 LGHDT and CDR2 YNNKEL (reference sequence). The CDR3 is made up of 14 amino acids. CDR3 DNA: TGTGCCAGCAGCTCAGGGCCTGTAACAGATACGCAGTATTTT. Amino acids: CASSSGPVTDTQYF.

The chain has TRBV4-2 and TRBJ2-7; TRBD2 aligns across 12 bases. The trim removed 5 bases at V and 2 bases at J, leaving 7 bases unmatched. Germline loops: CDR1 LGHNA, CDR2 YNFKEQ. CDR3 size: 16 residues. The CDR3 sequence: CASSESTSGGTYEQYF. The CDR3, as DNA: TGTGCCAGCAGCGAAAGTACTAGCGGGGGGACCTACGAGCAGTACTTC.

The rearrangement links TRBV19 to TRBJ2-1, with 8 nucleotides matching TRBD2. J lost 7 bases, V lost 4 bases, and 9 bases had no gene match. The length of the CDR3 is 15 residues. Germline loops: CDR1 LNHDA, CDR2 SQIVND (reference sequence). The CDR3 bases are TGTGCCAGTAGTACACGGGGGGGCCTAGTAAATGAGCAGTTCTTC. Encoded protein: CASSTRGGLVNEQFF.

V usage is TRBV2 and J usage is TRBJ2-2; D is perhaps TRBD1 (5 bases). Germline loops: CDR1 SNHLY, CDR2 FYNNEI. The length of the CDR3 is 14 residues. The germline V and J ends were trimmed by 8 bases and 2 bases, with 12 bases remaining between them. CDR3 nucleotide sequence: TGTGCCAGCCAAACAGGTCGAAACACCGGGGAGCTGTTTTTT. It specifies CASQTGRNTGELFF.

In its sample, this clone is medium-sized. The chain employs TRBV5-1 and TRBJ1-4; 7 bases are shared with TRBD1. V was clipped by 5 bases and J by 3 bases; unmatched bases: 13. Germline-derived CDR1 and CDR2 are SGHRS and YFSETQ. This CDR3 is 17 amino acids long. CDR3 sequence: CASRGGQPPLANEKLFF. In DNA, the CDR3 is TGCGCCAGCAGAGGGGGACAGCCCCCATTAGCTAATGAAAAACTGTTTTTT. Combining the CDR3 with reference TRBV5-1 and TRBJ1-4 gives the whole variable domain KAGVTQTPRYLIKTRGQQVTLSCSPISGHRSVSWYQQTPGQGLQFLFEYFSETQRNKGNFPGRFSGRQFSNSRSEMNVSTLELGDSALYLCASRGGQPPLANEKLFFGSGTQLSVL.